The clone carrying this T cell receptor beta chain was detected only a few times. Its antigen is not known. Unique molecular identifiers were present on the cDNA, which also gained a universal primer site by template switching. In TCRdb, the 5' RACE reads were re-called with MiXCR into one record per CDR3 protein. The sample has more than 1.5 million distinct CDR3 sequences; under 35% are singletons. This sample stems from a study of identical twins. Study findings and constraints: For cord blood, abundant beta clonotypes had fewer insertions, unlike memory repertoires, which showed none.

Trimming pared 2 bases from V and 0 bases from J, leaving 11 bases between. The germline V gene has CDR1 SGHRS and CDR2 YFSETQ. The CDR3 covers 16 residues. Sequencing was performed on cord blood. The TCR originated in a newborn girl in good health. The V and J genes are TRBV5-1 and TRBJ1-4; D is unresolved. The DNA of the CDR3 is TGCGCCAGCAGCTTCCCGACGGGAGCAACTAATGAAAAACTGTTTTTT. This codes for CASSFPTGATNEKLFF.